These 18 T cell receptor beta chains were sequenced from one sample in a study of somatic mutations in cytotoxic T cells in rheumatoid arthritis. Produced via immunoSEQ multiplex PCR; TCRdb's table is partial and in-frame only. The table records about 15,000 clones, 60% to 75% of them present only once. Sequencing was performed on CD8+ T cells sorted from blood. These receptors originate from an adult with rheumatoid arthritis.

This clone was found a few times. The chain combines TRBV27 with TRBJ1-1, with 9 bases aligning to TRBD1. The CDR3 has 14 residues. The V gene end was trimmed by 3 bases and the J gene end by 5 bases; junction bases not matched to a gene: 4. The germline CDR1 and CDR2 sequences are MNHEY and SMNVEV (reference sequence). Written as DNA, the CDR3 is TGTGCCAGCAGTTTCTTGGGACAGGGAACTGAAGCTTTCTTT. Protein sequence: CASSFLGQGTEAFF.

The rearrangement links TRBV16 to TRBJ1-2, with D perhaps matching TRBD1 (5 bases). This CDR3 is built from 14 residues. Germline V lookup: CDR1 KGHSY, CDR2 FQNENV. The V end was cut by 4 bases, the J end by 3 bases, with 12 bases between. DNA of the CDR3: TGTGCCAGCAGCCCCTTGCGAGGGGACTATGGCTACACCTTC. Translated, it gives CASSPLRGDYGYTF.

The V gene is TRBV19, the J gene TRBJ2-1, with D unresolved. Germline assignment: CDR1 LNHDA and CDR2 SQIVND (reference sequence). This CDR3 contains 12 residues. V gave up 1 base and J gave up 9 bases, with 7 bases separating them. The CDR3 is CASSIVWGEQFF. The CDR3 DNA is TGTGCCAGTAGTATAGTTTGGGGTGAGCAGTTCTTC.

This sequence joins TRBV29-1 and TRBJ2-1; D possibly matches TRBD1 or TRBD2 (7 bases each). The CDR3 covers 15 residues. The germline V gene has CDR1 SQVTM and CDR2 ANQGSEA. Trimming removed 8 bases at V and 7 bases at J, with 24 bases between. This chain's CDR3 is CSTHRGGEVRNEQFF. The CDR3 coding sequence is TGCAGCACCCACAGGGGAGGGGAGGTTAGGAATGAGCAGTTCTTC.

Here the CDR3 DNA reads TGTGCCTGGACCAAAACCGGGCTGCTGAATGAAAAACTGTTTTTT. It translates to CAWTKTGLLNEKLFF. V is TRBV30 and J is TRBJ1-4; unclear D gene. From germline, CDR1 is GTSNPN and CDR2 SVGIG (reference sequence). Trimming removed 4 bases from V and 5 bases from J, with 17 bases in between. The CDR3 is 15 amino acids. The full variable domain, its missing parts supplied by reference TRBV30 and TRBJ1-4, is SQTIHQWPATLVQPVGSPLSLECTVEGTSNPNLYWYRQAAGRGLQLLFYSVGIGQISSEVPQNLSASRPQDRQFILSSKKLLLSDSGFYLCAWTKTGLLNEKLFFGSGTQLSVL.

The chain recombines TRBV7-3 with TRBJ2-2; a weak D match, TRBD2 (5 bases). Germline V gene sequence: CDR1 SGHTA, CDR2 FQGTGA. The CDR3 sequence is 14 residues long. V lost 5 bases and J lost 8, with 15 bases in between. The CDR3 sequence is CASSPLGGLGELFF. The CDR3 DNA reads TGTGCCAGCAGCCCCCTCGGCGGACTTGGGGAGCTGTTTTTT.

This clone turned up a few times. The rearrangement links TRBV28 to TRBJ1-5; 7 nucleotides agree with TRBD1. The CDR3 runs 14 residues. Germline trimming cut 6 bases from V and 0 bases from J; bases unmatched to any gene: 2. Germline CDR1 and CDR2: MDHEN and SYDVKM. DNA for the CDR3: TGTGCCAGCAGCCGGGACAGTAGCAATCAGCCCCAGCATTTT. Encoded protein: CASSRDSSNQPQHF.

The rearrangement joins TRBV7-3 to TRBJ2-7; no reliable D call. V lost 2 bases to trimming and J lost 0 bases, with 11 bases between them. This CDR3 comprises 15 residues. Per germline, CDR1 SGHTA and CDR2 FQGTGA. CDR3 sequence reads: CASSLAASPSYEQYF. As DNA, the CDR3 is TGTGCCAGCAGCTTAGCGGCTTCTCCCTCCTACGAGCAGTACTTC. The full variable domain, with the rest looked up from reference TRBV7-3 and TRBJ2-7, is GAGVSQTPSNKVTEKGKYVELRCDPISGHTALYWYRQSLGQGPEFLIYFQGTGAADDSGLPNDRFFAVRPEGSVSTLKIQRTERGDSAVYLCASSLAASPSYEQYFGPGTRLTVT.

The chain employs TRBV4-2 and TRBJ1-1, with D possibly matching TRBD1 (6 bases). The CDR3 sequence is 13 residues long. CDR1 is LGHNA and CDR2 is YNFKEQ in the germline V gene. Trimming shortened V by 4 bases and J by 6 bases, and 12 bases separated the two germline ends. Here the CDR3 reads CASSRQQGPEAFF. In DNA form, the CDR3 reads TGTGCCAGCAGCCGTCAACAGGGCCCTGAAGCTTTCTTT.

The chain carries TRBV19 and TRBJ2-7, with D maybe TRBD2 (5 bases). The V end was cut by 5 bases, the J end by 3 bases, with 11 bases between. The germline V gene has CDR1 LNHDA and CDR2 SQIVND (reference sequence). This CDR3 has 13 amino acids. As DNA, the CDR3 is TGTGCCAGTAGTTCTTCCGGAGGCTACGAGCAGTACTTC. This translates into CASSSSGGYEQYF.

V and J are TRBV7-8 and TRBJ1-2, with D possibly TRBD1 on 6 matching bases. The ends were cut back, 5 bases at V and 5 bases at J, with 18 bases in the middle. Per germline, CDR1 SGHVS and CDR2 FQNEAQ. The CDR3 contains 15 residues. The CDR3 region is CASSPTGGREYGYTF. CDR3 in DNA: TGTGCCAGCAGCCCGACGGGGGGCAGGGAATATGGCTACACCTTC.

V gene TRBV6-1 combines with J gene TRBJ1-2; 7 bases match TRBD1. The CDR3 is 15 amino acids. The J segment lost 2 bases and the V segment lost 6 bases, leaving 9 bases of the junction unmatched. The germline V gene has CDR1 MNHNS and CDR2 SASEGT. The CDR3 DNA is TGTGCCAGCAGGGCGGACAGGAACTTAAACTATGGCTACACCTTC. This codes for CASRADRNLNYGYTF.

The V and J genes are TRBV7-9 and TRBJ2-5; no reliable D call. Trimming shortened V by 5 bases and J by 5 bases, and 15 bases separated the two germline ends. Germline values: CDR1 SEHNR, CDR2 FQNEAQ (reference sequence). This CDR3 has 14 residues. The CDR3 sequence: CASSPGVTRETQYF. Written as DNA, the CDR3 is TGTGCCAGCAGCCCAGGAGTTACGAGGGAGACCCAGTACTTC.

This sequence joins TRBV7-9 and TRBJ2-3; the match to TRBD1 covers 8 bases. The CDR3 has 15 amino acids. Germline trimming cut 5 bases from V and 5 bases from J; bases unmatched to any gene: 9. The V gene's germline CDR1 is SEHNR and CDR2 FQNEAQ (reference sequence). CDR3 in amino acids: CASSVGQGEKDTQYF. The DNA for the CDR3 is TGTGCCAGCAGCGTCGGACAGGGAGAAAAAGATACGCAGTATTTT. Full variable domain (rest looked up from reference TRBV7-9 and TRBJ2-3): DTGVSQNPRHKITKRGQNVTFRCDPISEHNRLYWYRQTLGQGPEFLTYFQNEAQLEKSRLLSDRFSAERPKGSFSTLEIQRTEQGDSAMYLCASSVGQGEKDTQYFGPGTRLTVL.

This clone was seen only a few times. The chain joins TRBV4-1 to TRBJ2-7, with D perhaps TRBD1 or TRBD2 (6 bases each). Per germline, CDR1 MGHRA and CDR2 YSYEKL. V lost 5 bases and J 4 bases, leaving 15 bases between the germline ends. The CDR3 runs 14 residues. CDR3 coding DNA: TGCGCCAGCAGCGGCCGCCGGGGGCCATACGAGCAGTACTTC. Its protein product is CASSGRRGPYEQYF.

The CDR3 nucleotides are TGTGCCACCCCGACTGAGAACACTGAAGCTTTCTTT. This gives the protein CATPTENTEAFF. The rearrangement links TRBV7-9 to TRBJ1-1; D is unresolved. CDR1 is SEHNR and CDR2 is FQNEAQ in the germline V gene (reference sequence). This CDR3 is built from 12 residues. Deletions cut 10 bases from V and 1 base from J, with 10 bases between. The entire variable domain, with the rest obtained from reference TRBV7-9 and TRBJ1-1, is as follows: DTGVSQNPRHKITKRGQNVTFRCDPISEHNRLYWYRQTLGQGPEFLTYFQNEAQLEKSRLLSDRFSAERPKGSFSTLEIQRTEQGDSAMYLCATPTENTEAFFGQGTRLTVV.

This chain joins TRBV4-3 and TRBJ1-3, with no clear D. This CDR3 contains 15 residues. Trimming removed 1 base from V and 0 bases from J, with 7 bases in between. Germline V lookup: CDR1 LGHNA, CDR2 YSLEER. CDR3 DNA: TGCGCCAGCAGCCAAGGATTCAGCTCTGGAAACACCATATATTTT. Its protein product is CASSQGFSSGNTIYF.

The CDR3 nucleotides read TGTGCCAGCAGCGGGACAGACCTGAACACTGAAGCTTTCTTT. Translating it yields CASSGTDLNTEAFF. J is TRBJ1-1 and V is TRBV9; TRBD1 might be the D (6 bases). CDR1 SGDLS and CDR2 YYNGEE come from the germline V gene. The V end was cut by 3 bases, the J end by 0 bases, with 9 bases between. This CDR3 contains 14 residues.